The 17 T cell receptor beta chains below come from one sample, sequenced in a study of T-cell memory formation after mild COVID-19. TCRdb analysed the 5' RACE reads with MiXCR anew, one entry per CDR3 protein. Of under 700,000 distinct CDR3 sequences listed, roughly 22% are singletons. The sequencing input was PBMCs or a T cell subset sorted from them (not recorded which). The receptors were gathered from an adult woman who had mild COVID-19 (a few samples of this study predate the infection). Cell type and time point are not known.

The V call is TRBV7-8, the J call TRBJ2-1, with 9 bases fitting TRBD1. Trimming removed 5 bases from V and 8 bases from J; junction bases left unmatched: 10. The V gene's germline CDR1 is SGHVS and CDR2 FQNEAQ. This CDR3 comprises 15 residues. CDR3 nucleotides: TGTGCCAGCAGCCGAACCGCCACAGGGGGCGATGAGCAGTTCTTC. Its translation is CASSRTATGGDEQFF.

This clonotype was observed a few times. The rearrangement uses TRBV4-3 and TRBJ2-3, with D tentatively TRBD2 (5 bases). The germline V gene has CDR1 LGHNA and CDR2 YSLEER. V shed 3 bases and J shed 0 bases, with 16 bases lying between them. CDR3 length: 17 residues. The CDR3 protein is CASSQAWTPGSTDTQYF. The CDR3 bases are TGCGCCAGCAGCCAGGCATGGACTCCGGGAAGCACAGATACGCAGTATTTT.

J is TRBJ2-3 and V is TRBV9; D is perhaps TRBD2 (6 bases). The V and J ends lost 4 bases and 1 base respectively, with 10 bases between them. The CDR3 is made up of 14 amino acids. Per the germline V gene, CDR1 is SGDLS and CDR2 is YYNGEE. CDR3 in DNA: TGTGCCAGCAGCTCACTAGCTGGCACAGATACGCAGTATTTT. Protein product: CASSSLAGTDTQYF.

CDR3 in amino acids: CASSYRPWTWERHTEAFF. The CDR3 DNA reads as TGTGCCAGCAGTTACCGACCCTGGACATGGGAGCGGCATACTGAAGCTTTCTTT. The chain couples TRBV6-2 or TRBV6-3 to TRBJ1-1, with D possibly TRBD1 on 5 matching bases. CDR3 length: 18 amino acids. Trimming took off 2 bases at V and 5 bases at J, with 24 bases between the two ends. Germline V gives CDR1 MNHEY, CDR2 SVGEGT.

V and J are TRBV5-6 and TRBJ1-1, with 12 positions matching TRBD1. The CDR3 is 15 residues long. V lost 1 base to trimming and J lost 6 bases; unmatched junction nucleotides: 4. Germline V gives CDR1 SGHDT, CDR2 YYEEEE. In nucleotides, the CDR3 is TGTGCCAGCAGCTTGACGGGACAGGGGGCTCCTGAAGCTTTCTTT. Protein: CASSLTGQGAPEAFF.

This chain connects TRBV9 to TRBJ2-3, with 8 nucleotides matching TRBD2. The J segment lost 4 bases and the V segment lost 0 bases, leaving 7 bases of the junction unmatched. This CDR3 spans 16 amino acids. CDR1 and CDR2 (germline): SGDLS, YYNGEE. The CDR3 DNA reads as TGTGCCAGCAGCGTAGATGATCGGGGGGGCCCAGATACGCAGTATTTT. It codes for CASSVDDRGGPDTQYF.

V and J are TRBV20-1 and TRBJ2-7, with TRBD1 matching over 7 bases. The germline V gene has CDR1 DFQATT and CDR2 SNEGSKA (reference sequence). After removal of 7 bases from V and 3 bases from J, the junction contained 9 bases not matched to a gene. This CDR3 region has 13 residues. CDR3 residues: CSVLRDRLYEQYF. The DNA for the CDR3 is TGCAGTGTTCTACGGGACAGACTCTACGAGCAGTACTTC.

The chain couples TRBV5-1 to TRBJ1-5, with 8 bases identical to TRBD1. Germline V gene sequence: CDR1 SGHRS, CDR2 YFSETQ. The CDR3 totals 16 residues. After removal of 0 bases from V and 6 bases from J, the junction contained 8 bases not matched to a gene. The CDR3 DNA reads TGCGCCAGCAGCTTGGCCCCAACAGGGGGGGGTCAGCCCCAGCATTTT. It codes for CASSLAPTGGGQPQHF.

CDR3 bases: TGTGCCAGCAGCGGGGGCTTGCGGGGCTACGAGCAGTACTTC. Amino acid sequence: CASSGGLRGYEQYF. The gene calls are TRBV5-8 and TRBJ2-7, with D possibly being TRBD1 or TRBD2 (6 bases each). Trimming took off 4 bases at V and 3 bases at J, with 14 bases between the two ends. Germline assignment: CDR1 SGHTS and CDR2 YDEGEE. This CDR3 has 14 amino acids.

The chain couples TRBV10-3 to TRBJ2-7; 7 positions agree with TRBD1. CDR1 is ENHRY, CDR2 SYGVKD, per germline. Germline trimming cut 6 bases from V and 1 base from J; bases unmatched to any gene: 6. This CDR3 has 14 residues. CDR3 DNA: TGTGCCATCAGCAGACAGGGTGAATCCTACGAGCAGTACTTC. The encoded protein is CAISRQGESYEQYF.

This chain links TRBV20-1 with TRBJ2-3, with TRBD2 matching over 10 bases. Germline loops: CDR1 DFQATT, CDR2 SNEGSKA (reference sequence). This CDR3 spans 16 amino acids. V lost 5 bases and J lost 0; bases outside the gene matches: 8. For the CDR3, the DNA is TGCAGTGCTCCGACCTTTAGCGGGAGGAGCACAGATACGCAGTATTTT. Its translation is CSAPTFSGRSTDTQYF.

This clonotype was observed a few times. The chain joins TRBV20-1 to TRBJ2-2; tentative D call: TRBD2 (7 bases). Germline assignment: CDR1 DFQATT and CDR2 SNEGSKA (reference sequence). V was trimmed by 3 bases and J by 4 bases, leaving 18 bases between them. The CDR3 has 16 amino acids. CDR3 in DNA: TGCAGTGCTAGGGACAGTCGTGGGGGGGGCACCGGGGAGCTGTTTTTT. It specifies CSARDSRGGGTGELFF.

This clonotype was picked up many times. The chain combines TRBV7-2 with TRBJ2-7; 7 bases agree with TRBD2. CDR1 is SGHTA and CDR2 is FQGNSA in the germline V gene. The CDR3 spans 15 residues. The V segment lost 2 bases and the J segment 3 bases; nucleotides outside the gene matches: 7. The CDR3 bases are TGTGCCAGCAGCTTACATCAGGGCGGGGGCTACGAGCAGTACTTC. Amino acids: CASSLHQGGGYEQYF.

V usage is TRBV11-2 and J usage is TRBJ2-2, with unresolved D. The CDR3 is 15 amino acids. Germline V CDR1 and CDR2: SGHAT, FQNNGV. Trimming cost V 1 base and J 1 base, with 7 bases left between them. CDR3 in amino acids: CASSLGDMNTGELFF. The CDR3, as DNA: TGTGCCAGCAGCTTAGGCGACATGAACACCGGGGAGCTGTTTTTT.

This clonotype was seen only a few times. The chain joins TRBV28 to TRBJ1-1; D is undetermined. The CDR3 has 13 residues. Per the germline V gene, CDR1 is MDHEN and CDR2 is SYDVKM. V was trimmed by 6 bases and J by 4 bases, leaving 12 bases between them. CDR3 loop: CASRSQAVTEAFF. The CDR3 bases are TGTGCCAGCAGATCGCAGGCGGTCACTGAAGCTTTCTTT. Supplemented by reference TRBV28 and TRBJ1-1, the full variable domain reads DVKVTQSSRYLVKRTGEKVFLECVQDMDHENMFWYRQDPGLGLRLIYFSYDVKMKEKGDIPEGYSVSREKKERFSLILESASTNQTSMYLCASRSQAVTEAFFGQGTRLTVV.

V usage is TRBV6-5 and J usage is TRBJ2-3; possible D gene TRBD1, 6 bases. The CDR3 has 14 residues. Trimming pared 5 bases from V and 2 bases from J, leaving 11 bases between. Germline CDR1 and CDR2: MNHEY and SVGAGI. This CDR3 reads CASSNNRATDTQYF. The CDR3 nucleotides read TGTGCCAGCAGTAACAACAGGGCCACAGATACGCAGTATTTT.

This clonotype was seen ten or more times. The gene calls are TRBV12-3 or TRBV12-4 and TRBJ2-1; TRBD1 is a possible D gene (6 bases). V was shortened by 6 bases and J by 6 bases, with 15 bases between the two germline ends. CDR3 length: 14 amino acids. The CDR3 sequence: CASSRDKSGNEQFF. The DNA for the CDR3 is TGTGCCAGCAGCAGGGACAAGAGCGGCAATGAGCAGTTCTTC.